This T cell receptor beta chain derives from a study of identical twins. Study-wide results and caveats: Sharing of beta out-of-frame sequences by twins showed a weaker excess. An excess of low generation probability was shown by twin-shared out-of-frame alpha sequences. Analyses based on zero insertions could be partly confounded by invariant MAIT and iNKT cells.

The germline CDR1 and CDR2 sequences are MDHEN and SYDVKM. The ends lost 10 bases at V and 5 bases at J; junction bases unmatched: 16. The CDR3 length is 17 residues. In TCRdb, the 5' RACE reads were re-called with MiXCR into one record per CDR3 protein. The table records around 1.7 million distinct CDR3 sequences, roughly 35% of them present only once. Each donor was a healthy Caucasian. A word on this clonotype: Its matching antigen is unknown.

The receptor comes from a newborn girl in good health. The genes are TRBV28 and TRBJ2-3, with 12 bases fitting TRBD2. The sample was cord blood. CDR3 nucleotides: TGTGCCATCTCCTTGGAACCGGGACTAGCGGGCATAGATACGCAGTATTTT. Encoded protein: CAISLEPGLAGIDTQYF.